The 20 T cell receptor beta chains given below trace back to one sample, sequenced in a study of control samples from healthy donors and cancer patients. The method was immunoSEQ multiplex PCR; TCRdb's version includes in-frame clones alone and lacks a portion of them. The data hold 75,000 to 100,000 clones, with 82% observed a single time. Sequenced sample: blood. The receptors come from a man aged 55 to 70 in good health.

This chain connects TRBV7-8 to TRBJ1-1; D unresolved. The CDR3 contains 12 residues. V was clipped by 4 bases and J by 1 base, with 4 bases between them. CDR1 SGHVS and CDR2 FQNEAQ come from the germline V gene. The CDR3 DNA reads as TGTGCCAGCAGCTCCACGAACACTGAAGCTTTCTTT. It codes for CASSSTNTEAFF.

J is TRBJ2-1 and V is TRBV24-1; the D call may be TRBD1 or TRBD2 (5 bases each). This CDR3 spans 15 amino acids. Per the germline V gene, CDR1 is KGHDR and CDR2 is SFDVKD. The V gene lost 5 bases and the J gene lost 3 bases, with 13 bases spanning the gap. This CDR3 is CATSGPGPNYNEQFF. DNA of the CDR3: TGTGCCACCAGTGGTCCGGGACCAAACTACAATGAGCAGTTCTTC.

The chain joins TRBV24-1 to TRBJ2-5; D gene unclear. CDR3 size: 13 residues. Germline loops: CDR1 KGHDR, CDR2 SFDVKD. The V and J ends lost 5 bases and 5 bases respectively, with 11 bases between them. This CDR3 reads CATSGTGSETQYF. The CDR3 coding sequence is TGTGCCACCAGTGGTACCGGTTCGGAGACCCAGTACTTC.

The chain employs TRBV6-1 and TRBJ2-7; 7 bases line up with TRBD2. There are 15 residues in the CDR3. The V gene end was trimmed by 0 bases and the J gene end by 2 bases; junction bases not matched to a gene: 4. In germline, CDR1 is MNHNS, CDR2 SASEGT. The CDR3 region is CASSEAWGGPYEQYF. Written as DNA, the CDR3 is TGTGCCAGCAGTGAAGCTTGGGGGGGACCCTACGAGCAGTACTTC.

This rearrangement joins TRBV14 to TRBJ2-2; D call uncertain. Germline values: CDR1 SGHDN, CDR2 FVKESK. This CDR3 is built from 14 residues. With 1 base removed from V and 6 bases from J, the gap between germline ends came to 9 bases. The CDR3 reads CASSQVALAGELFF. In nucleotides, the CDR3 is TGTGCCAGCAGCCAAGTCGCATTGGCCGGGGAGCTGTTTTTT.

V gene TRBV7-3 combines with J gene TRBJ2-5, with 15 bases fitting TRBD2. V shed 6 bases, J shed 2 bases, and the junction held 13 bases outside the gene matches. From germline, CDR1 is SGHTA and CDR2 FQGTGA. The CDR3 is 19 amino acids. CDR3 DNA sequence: TGTGCCAGCAGACTCCCGGGACTAGCGGGGGGACGTCGACAAGAGACCCAGTACTTC. It is translated as CASRLPGLAGGRRQETQYF.

This chain links TRBV6-2 or TRBV6-3 with TRBJ2-3; D possibly uses TRBD1 or TRBD2 (5 bases each). Germline lookup yields CDR1 MNHEY and CDR2 SVGEGT. Trimming removed 0 bases at V and 5 bases at J, with 24 bases between. The CDR3 has 19 amino acids. CDR3 region: CASSYSTSGSGLSRDTQYF. The CDR3 bases are TGTGCCAGCAGTTACTCGACTTCAGGGAGCGGCCTCTCGAGAGATACGCAGTATTTT.

The chain combines TRBV3-1 (or the pseudogene TRBV3-2) with TRBJ2-3; the match to TRBD2 covers 12 bases. V lost 6 bases to trimming and J lost 5 bases; unmatched junction nucleotides: 6. The CDR3 sequence is 15 residues long. From germline, CDR1 is LGHDT and CDR2 YNNKEL (reference sequence). CDR3 DNA: TGTGCCAGCAGGCCTACGGGACTAGCGGGAGATACGCAGTATTTT. This sequence encodes CASRPTGLAGDTQYF.

The chain joins TRBV5-6 to TRBJ2-1; D is perhaps TRBD1 (6 bases). CDR1 and CDR2 (germline): SGHDT, YYEEEE. Deletions cut 0 bases from V and 4 bases from J, with 11 bases between. CDR3 size: 15 residues. CDR3 in amino acids: CASSLGQVGYNEQFF. In DNA form, the CDR3 reads TGTGCCAGCAGCTTGGGACAGGTGGGGTACAATGAGCAGTTCTTC.

This clone was detected only a few times. The chain employs TRBV6-1 and TRBJ2-7; D is tentatively TRBD1 or TRBD2 (5 bases each). CDR1 and CDR2 from the germline V gene are MNHNS and SASEGT. V lost 3 bases and J 5 bases, leaving 8 bases between the germline ends. There are 12 residues in the CDR3. This CDR3 reads CASSERGDEQYF. The CDR3 DNA sequence: TGTGCCAGCAGTGAGAGGGGTGACGAGCAGTACTTC.

In its sample, this clone was seen once. V is TRBV12-3 or TRBV12-4 and J is TRBJ1-4; no clear D. Trimming pared 6 bases from V and 8 bases from J, leaving 10 bases between. The CDR3 covers 12 residues. CDR3 coding DNA: TGTGCCAGCAGCCCAGGAGTCGAAAAACTGTTTTTT. Residues: CASSPGVEKLFF.

This clone showed up just a few times. The V gene is TRBV9, the J gene TRBJ1-1; perhaps TRBD1 as D (5 bases). Trimming shortened V by 7 bases and J by 4 bases, and 14 bases separated the two germline ends. From germline, CDR1 is SGDLS and CDR2 YYNGEE. The CDR3 runs 13 residues. CDR3 residues: CASGGLSGTEAFF. CDR3 nucleotides: TGTGCCAGCGGGGGACTTTCGGGCACTGAAGCTTTCTTT.

The chain joins TRBV27 to TRBJ2-1; 8 bases match TRBD2. Germline CDR1 MNHEY, CDR2 SMNVEV (reference sequence). The CDR3 is 14 amino acids. J gave up 9 bases and V 0 bases, and 4 bases lay outside the gene matches. The CDR3 region has the DNA TGTGCCAGCAGTTTATCCGGGGGGGCGACTGAGCAGTTCTTC. The encoded protein is CASSLSGGATEQFF.

The chain recombines TRBV18 with TRBJ1-1; 11 positions match TRBD1. This CDR3 has 15 amino acids. The ends lost 3 bases at V and 7 bases at J; junction bases unmatched: 7. CDR1 is KGHSH and CDR2 is LQKENI in the germline V gene. CDR3 nucleotide sequence: TGTGCCAGCTCACCCCTAGGGACAGGGGGTCTTGAAGCTTTCTTT. It yields the protein CASSPLGTGGLEAFF. Full variable domain (rest looked up from reference TRBV18 and TRBJ1-1): NAGVMQNPRHLVRRRGQEARLRCSPMKGHSHVYWYRQLPEEGLKFMVYLQKENIIDESGMPKERFSAEFPKEGPSILRIQQVVRGDSAAYFCASSPLGTGGLEAFFGQGTRLTVV.

The rearrangement joins TRBV6-4 to TRBJ1-2; weak D call: TRBD1 (5 bases). The CDR3 runs 13 residues. Germline V CDR1 and CDR2: MRHNA, SNTAGT. With 4 bases removed from V and 8 bases from J, the gap between germline ends came to 14 bases. The DNA of the CDR3 is TGTGCCAGCAGTGCCACAGGAATGAGCGGCTACACCTTC. Translating gives CASSATGMSGYTF.

The chain carries TRBV6-2 or TRBV6-3 and TRBJ1-1; D uncertain. V dropped 2 bases and J dropped 3 bases, with 10 bases sitting between them. The V gene's germline CDR1 is MNHEY and CDR2 SVGEGT. The CDR3 loop spans 14 amino acids. The DNA for the CDR3 is TGTGCCAGCAGTTACAGCGACTCCTACACTGAAGCTTTCTTT. The encoded protein is CASSYSDSYTEAFF.

The rearrangement links TRBV5-5 to TRBJ2-2, with D hard to call. Germline V lookup: CDR1 SGHKS, CDR2 YYEKEE (reference sequence). Between the trimmed V and J ends, which lost 3 bases and 3 bases, there was a span of 3 bases. The CDR3 runs 12 residues. The CDR3 region has the DNA TGTGCCAGCAGCTACTACACCGGGGAGCTGTTTTTT. This encodes CASSYYTGELFF.

The gene calls are TRBV3-1 (or the pseudogene TRBV3-2) and TRBJ2-5; 10 nucleotides match TRBD2. The CDR3 runs 17 residues. V gave up 1 base and J gave up 4 bases; unmatched junction bases: 9. CDR1 is LGHDT and CDR2 is YNNKEL in the germline V gene (reference sequence). The CDR3: CASSQVTSGASLETQYF. In DNA, the CDR3 is TGTGCCAGCAGCCAAGTTACTAGCGGGGCATCCTTAGAGACCCAGTACTTC.

The chain recombines TRBV19 with TRBJ1-5; D unclear. Germline loops: CDR1 LNHDA, CDR2 SQIVND (reference sequence). With 1 base removed from V and 0 bases from J, the gap between germline ends came to 7 bases. The CDR3 covers 15 residues. The CDR3 bases are TGTGCCAGTAGTATAGGTATCCATAGCAATCAGCCCCAGCATTTT. Protein: CASSIGIHSNQPQHF. The variable domain in full, completed from reference TRBV19 and TRBJ1-5, reads DGGITQSPKYLFRKEGQNVTLSCEQNLNHDAMYWYRQDPGQGLRLIYYSQIVNDFQKGDIAEGYSVSREKKESFPLTVTSAQKNPTAFYLCASSIGIHSNQPQHFGDGTRLSIL.

This clone was seen only once. This chain connects TRBV5-6 to TRBJ2-6, with D possibly called TRBD1 or TRBD2 (5 bases each). The CDR3 sequence is 17 residues long. Germline CDR1 and CDR2: SGHDT and YYEEEE. Deletions cut 5 bases from V and 2 bases from J, with 17 bases between. The CDR3 loop is CASSHPPGLAGANVLTF. The CDR3 coding sequence is TGTGCCAGCAGTCACCCGCCGGGGCTGGCTGGGGCCAACGTCCTGACTTTC.